The 12 T cell receptor beta chains below come from one sample, sequenced in a study of Ad26.COV2.S vaccination and SARS-CoV-2 variants (dated by TCRdb to the early 2020s). Libraries came from the immunoSEQ multiplex PCR assay. TCRdb retrieved this table from immuneACCESS and kept in-frame rearrangements only. Not all clones are present; in checked studies, unresolved V genes account for under half, and no reason is known for the remainder. For this sample the table gives around 400,000 clones, of which roughly 90% were detected only once. The top ten clonotypes cover 10% to 15% of the sample. In light of the paper, this sample's treatment or condition label describes: some 19 received Ad26.COV2.S at low or high dose, single or two shots; 5 received placebo; per-sample allocation not given. For vaccine and placebo recipients, the sequenced repertoires came from samples collected on day 63 after the first injection.

The input for sequencing was peripheral blood, taken in a trial of Ad26.COV2.S vaccine versus placebo. These receptors were taken from a person between 18 and 60 years old who received the Ad26.COV2.S COVID-19 vaccine or a placebo.

Concerning this clone: The same CDR3 arises from other DNA sequences in this sample as well. The chain uses TRBV29-1 and TRBJ2-1, with D uncertain. V gave up 4 bases and J gave up 5 bases, with 12 bases separating them. This CDR3 is 13 amino acids long. CDR1 is SQVTM, CDR2 ANQGSEA, per germline. The CDR3 DNA follows: TGCAGCGTTGCTCTATGGATCGACAATGAGCAGTTCTTC. Its translation is CSVALWIDNEQFF.

The chain is built from TRBV5-1 and TRBJ1-1, with D unclear. Trimming took off 0 bases at V and 9 bases at J, with 12 bases between the two ends. Germline V gene sequence: CDR1 SGHRS, CDR2 YFSETQ. The CDR3 spans 13 residues. CDR3 in amino acids: CASSLGQRNQAFF. CDR3 DNA sequence: TGCGCCAGCAGCTTGGGGCAGCGGAACCAAGCTTTCTTT. Variable domain in full (rest from reference TRBV5-1 and TRBJ1-1): KAGVTQTPRYLIKTRGQQVTLSCSPISGHRSVSWYQQTPGQGLQFLFEYFSETQRNKGNFPGRFSGRQFSNSRSEMNVSTLELGDSALYLCASSLGQRNQAFFGQGTRLTVV.

This clone was recorded only once. The chain has TRBV7-8 and TRBJ2-1; 8 bases fit TRBD2. Germline lookup yields CDR1 SGHVS and CDR2 FQNEAQ. This CDR3 has 16 residues. V was pared by 4 bases and J by 9 bases, with 14 bases of the junction left unmatched. CDR3 bases: TGTGCCAGCAGCTCAAATCCGGGGGGGGCGGAGGCTGAGCAGTTCTTC. Amino acids: CASSSNPGGAEAEQFF.

The J gene is TRBJ1-1, the V gene TRBV2; the D is unclear. Trimming stripped 1 base from V and 11 bases from J, with 11 bases between. The CDR3 length is 12 residues. Germline V lookup: CDR1 SNHLY, CDR2 FYNNEI. For the CDR3, the DNA is TGTGCCAGCAGTGAAGATGGGGATCGGGCTTTCTTT. The encoded protein is CASSEDGDRAFF.

J is TRBJ1-6 and V is TRBV14, with a tentative D call TRBD1 (6 bases). This CDR3 has 14 amino acids. V was cut by 0 bases and J by 9 bases, with 9 bases left in between. Germline CDR1 is SGHDN and CDR2 is FVKESK. The chain's CDR3 is CASSQEARGSPLHF. CDR3 DNA sequence: TGTGCCAGCAGCCAAGAGGCCAGGGGTTCACCCCTCCACTTT.

The genes are TRBV6-1 and TRBJ1-4; no firm D call. The CDR3 runs 15 residues. In germline, CDR1 is MNHNS, CDR2 SASEGT. Trimming shortened V by 1 base and J by 10 bases, and 16 bases separated the two germline ends. CDR3: CASSEGQAKIGKLFF. The CDR3 DNA sequence: TGTGCCAGCAGTGAAGGGCAGGCGAAAATTGGAAAACTGTTTTTT.

This clone has just a few counts. The gene calls are TRBV27 and TRBJ1-5; D is undetermined. CDR1 is MNHEY and CDR2 is SMNVEV in the germline V gene (reference sequence). V was trimmed by 0 bases and J by 5 bases, leaving 14 bases between them. The CDR3 extends over 16 amino acids. CDR3 sequence reads: CASSLSYRDADQPQHF. DNA of the CDR3: TGTGCCAGCAGTTTATCGTATAGGGATGCCGATCAGCCCCAGCATTTT.

The V call is TRBV30, the J call TRBJ2-7; no definite D call. The CDR3 runs 13 residues. The V gene's germline CDR1 is GTSNPN and CDR2 SVGIG (reference sequence). V lost 3 bases and J 2 bases, leaving 11 bases between the germline ends. The CDR3 DNA follows: TGTGCCTGGAGCGCAGGCCTGACCTACGAGCAGTACTTC. Amino acid sequence: CAWSAGLTYEQYF. Full variable domain (missing parts from reference TRBV30 and TRBJ2-7): SQTIHQWPATLVQPVGSPLSLECTVEGTSNPNLYWYRQAAGRGLQLLFYSVGIGQISSEVPQNLSASRPQDRQFILSSKKLLLSDSGFYLCAWSAGLTYEQYFGPGTRLTVT.

This chain links TRBV5-4 with TRBJ2-7, with 7 positions matching TRBD2. The CDR3 is 18 residues long. Germline-derived CDR1 and CDR2 are SGHNT and YYREEE (reference sequence). V lost 3 bases, J lost 5 bases, and 20 bases stayed unmatched. The CDR3 sequence is CASSSRSSGFTYVHEQYF. In nucleotides, the CDR3 is TGTGCCAGCAGCTCCCGTAGTAGCGGGTTTACCTACGTCCACGAGCAGTACTTC. The whole variable domain, filled in from reference TRBV5-4 and TRBJ2-7, reads ETGVTQSPTHLIKTRGQQVTLRCSSQSGHNTVSWYQQALGQGPQFIFQYYREEENGRGNFPPRFSGLQFPNYSSELNVNALELDDSALYLCASSSRSSGFTYVHEQYFGPGTRLTVT.

This clone was detected only once. The chain uses TRBV2 and TRBJ2-1, with 7 nucleotides matching TRBD2. The CDR3 covers 17 residues. Germline assignment: CDR1 SNHLY and CDR2 FYNNEI. The trim removed 8 bases at V and 1 base at J, leaving 14 bases unmatched. The CDR3 protein is CASSGGSSGPSYNEQFF. Written as DNA, the CDR3 is TGTGCCAGCTCGGGGGGATCTAGCGGACCGTCCTACAATGAGCAGTTCTTC.

This clone was counted only a few times. J is TRBJ1-5 and V is TRBV5-5; tentative D call: TRBD1 (5 bases). This CDR3 has 14 residues. Germline V gives CDR1 SGHKS, CDR2 YYEKEE (reference sequence). V dropped 2 bases and J dropped 6 bases, with 12 bases sitting between them. This CDR3 is CASSLGGGGQPQHF. In DNA form, the CDR3 reads TGTGCCAGCAGCTTAGGCGGGGGAGGTCAGCCCCAGCATTTT.

The J gene is TRBJ1-5, the V gene TRBV7-8, with 9 positions matching TRBD1. The junction had 3 bases not matched to a gene; V was cut back by 6 bases and J by 0 bases. The length of the CDR3 is 15 residues. Germline assignment: CDR1 SGHVS and CDR2 FQNEAQ. This CDR3 reads CASRWTGDSNQPQHF. In nucleotides, the CDR3 is TGTGCCAGCAGATGGACAGGGGATAGCAATCAGCCCCAGCATTTT.